This entry features one T cell receptor (beta chain) sequence. This sample was taken from a study of blood T cell repertoires in COVID-19. In the source study's methods: The assay estimated nucleated cells by amplifying reference gene primers. Clones were read by immunoSEQ multiplex PCR, and TCRdb kept only the in-frame ones, dropping some. The V and J calls and clone size were taken over from that table, and D and trimming were inferred from the DNA. The sample carries approximately 250,000 clones, around 90% recorded once. Per the germline V gene, CDR1 is MGHRA and CDR2 is YSYEKL. The CDR3 runs 19 residues. V was pared by 3 bases and J by 0 bases, with 14 bases of the junction left unmatched.

Sequenced: peripheral blood. The chain couples TRBV4-1 to TRBJ2-7, with TRBD1 matching 10 bases. This TCR derives from a woman between 65 and 79 years old with COVID-19, enrolled during active disease. The CDR3 is CASSQGSLPRDRGSYEQYF. CDR3 coding DNA: TGCGCCAGCAGCCAGGGCTCTTTACCCCGGGACAGGGGCTCCTACGAGCAGTACTTC.